Listed here is a single TCR beta chain. Antigen unknown. The sample is drawn from a study of Siglec-9 on CD8 T cells in melanoma. The study's findings and limits: In melanoma tumors, a Siglec-9-marked effector memory CD8+ subset reportedly appeared to accumulate.

CDR1 is LNHDA, CDR2 SQIVND, per germline (reference sequence). This CDR3 spans 16 amino acids. V lost 7 bases, J lost 5 bases, and 11 bases stayed unmatched. Only in-frame clones appear in the TCRdb table, and some are missing; sequencing was by immunoSEQ multiplex PCR. The sample lists 30,000 or so clones, approximately 80% occurring once. Sample: Siglec-9- CD8+ T cells sorted from blood. J is TRBJ1-5 and V is TRBV19; 10 bases map to TRBD1. This TCR derives from a human donor in good health. CDR3 amino acids: CASINPGQGLDQPQHF. CDR3 sequence (DNA): TGTGCCAGTATTAATCCGGGACAGGGGCTCGATCAGCCCCAGCATTTT. The full variable domain, with the rest looked up from reference TRBV19 and TRBJ1-5, is DGGITQSPKYLFRKEGQNVTLSCEQNLNHDAMYWYRQDPGQGLRLIYYSQIVNDFQKGDIAEGYSVSREKKESFPLTVTSAQKNPTAFYLCASINPGQGLDQPQHFGDGTRLSIL.